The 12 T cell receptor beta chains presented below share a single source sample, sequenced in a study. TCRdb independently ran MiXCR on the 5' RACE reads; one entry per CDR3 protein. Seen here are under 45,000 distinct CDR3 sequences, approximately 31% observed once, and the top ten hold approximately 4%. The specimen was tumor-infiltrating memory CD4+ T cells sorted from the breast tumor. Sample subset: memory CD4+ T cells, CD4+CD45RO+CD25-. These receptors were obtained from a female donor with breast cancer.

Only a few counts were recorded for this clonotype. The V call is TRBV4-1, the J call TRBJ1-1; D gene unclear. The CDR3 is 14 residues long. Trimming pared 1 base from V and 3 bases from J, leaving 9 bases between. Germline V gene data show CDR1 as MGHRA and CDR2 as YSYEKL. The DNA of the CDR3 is TGCGCCAGCAGCCAAGTGGATGGCGACACTGAAGCTTTCTTT. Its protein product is CASSQVDGDTEAFF.

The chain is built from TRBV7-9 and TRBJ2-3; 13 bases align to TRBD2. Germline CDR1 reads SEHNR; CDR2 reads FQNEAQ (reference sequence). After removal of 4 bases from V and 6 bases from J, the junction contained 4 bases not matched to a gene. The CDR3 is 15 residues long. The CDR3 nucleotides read TGTGCCAGCAGCTGGACTAGCGGGGGACCGGATACGCAGTATTTT. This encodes CASSWTSGGPDTQYF.

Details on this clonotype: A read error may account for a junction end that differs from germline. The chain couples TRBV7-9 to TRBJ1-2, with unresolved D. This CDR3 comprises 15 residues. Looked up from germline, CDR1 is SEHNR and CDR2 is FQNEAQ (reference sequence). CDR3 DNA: TGTGCCGGCAGCTTAGCGGGATCCTTGGTTTATGGCTACACCTTC. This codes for CAGSLAGSLVYGYTF.

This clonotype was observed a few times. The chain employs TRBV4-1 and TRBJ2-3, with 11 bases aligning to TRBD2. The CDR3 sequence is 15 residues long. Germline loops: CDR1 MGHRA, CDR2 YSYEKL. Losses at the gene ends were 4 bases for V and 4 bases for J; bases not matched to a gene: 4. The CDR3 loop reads CASSRGLADSDTQYF. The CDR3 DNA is TGCGCCAGCAGCCGGGGACTAGCGGATTCAGATACGCAGTATTTT.

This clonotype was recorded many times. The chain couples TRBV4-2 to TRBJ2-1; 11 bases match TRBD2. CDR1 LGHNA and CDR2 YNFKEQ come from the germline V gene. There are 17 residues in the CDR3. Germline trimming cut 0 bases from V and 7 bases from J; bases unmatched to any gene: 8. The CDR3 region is CASSQELAGAWGNEQFF. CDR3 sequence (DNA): TGTGCCAGCAGCCAAGAACTAGCGGGAGCGTGGGGGAATGAGCAGTTCTTC.

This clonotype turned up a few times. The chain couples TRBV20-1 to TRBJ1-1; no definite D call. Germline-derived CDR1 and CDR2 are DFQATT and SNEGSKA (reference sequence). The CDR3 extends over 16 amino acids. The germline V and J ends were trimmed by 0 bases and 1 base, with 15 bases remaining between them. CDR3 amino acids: CSARDRAPRRNTEAFF. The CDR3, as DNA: TGCAGTGCTAGAGATAGGGCACCGCGGAGGAACACTGAAGCTTTCTTT.

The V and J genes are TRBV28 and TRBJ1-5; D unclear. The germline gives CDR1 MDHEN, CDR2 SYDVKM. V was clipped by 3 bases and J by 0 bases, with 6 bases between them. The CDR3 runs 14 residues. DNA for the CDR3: TGTGCCAGCAGTTTGCATACTAGCAATCAGCCCCAGCATTTT. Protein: CASSLHTSNQPQHF.

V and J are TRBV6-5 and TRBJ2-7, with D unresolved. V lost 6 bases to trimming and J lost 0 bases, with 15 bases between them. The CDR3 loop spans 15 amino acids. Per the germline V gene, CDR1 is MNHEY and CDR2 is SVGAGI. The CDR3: CASSRTSRISYEQYF. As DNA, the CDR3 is TGTGCCAGCAGCCGAACCAGCAGAATCTCCTACGAGCAGTACTTC.

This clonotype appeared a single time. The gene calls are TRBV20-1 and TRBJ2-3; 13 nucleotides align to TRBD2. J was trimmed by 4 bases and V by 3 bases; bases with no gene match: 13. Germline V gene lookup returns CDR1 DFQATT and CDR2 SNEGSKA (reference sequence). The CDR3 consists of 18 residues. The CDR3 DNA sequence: TGCAGTGCTAGTGGCGGGACTAGCGGGAACGGGAAGTCAGATACGCAGTATTTT. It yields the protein CSASGGTSGNGKSDTQYF.

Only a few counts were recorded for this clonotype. Here the CDR3 reads CASSFTSLLNQPQHF. In DNA form, the CDR3 reads TGTGCCAGCAGTTTTACTTCCCTCCTCAATCAGCCCCAGCATTTT. The V call is TRBV27, the J call TRBJ1-5, with no clear D. The V end lost 3 bases, the J end lost 3 bases, and 12 bases lay between the germline ends. There are 15 residues in the CDR3. Germline V gives CDR1 MNHEY, CDR2 SMNVEV (reference sequence).

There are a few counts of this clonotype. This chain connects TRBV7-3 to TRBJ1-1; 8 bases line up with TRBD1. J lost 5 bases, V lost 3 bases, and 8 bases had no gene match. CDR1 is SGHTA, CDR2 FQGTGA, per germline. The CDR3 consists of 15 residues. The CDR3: CASSLSGGAGTEAFF. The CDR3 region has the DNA TGTGCCAGCAGCTTGTCAGGGGGCGCGGGTACTGAAGCTTTCTTT.

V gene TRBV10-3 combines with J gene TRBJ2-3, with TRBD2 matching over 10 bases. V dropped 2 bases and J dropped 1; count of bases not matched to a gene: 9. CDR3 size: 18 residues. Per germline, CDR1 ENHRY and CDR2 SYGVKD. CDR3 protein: CAISEGSGRDLRTDTQYF. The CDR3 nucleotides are TGTGCCATCAGTGAGGGGAGCGGGAGGGACCTACGCACAGATACGCAGTATTTT.